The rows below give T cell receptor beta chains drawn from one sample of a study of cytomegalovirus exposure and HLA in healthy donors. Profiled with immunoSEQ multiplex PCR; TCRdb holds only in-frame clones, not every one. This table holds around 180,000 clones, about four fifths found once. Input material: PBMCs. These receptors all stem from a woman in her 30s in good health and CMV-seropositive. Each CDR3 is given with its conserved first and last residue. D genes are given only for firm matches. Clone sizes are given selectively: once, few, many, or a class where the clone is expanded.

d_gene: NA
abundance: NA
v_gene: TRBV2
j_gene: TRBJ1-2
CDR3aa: CASPGERYGYTF
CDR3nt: TGTGCCAGCCCGGGGGAGCGCTATGGCTACACCTTC

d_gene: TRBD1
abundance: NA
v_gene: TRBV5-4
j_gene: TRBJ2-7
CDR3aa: CASSLKGQHYEQYF
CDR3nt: TGTGCCAGCAGCCTAAAGGGACAGCACTACGAGCAGTACTTC

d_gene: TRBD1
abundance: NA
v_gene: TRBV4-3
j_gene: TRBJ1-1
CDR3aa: CASSLRTGGAVGTEAFF
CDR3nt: TGCGCCAGCAGCCTTAGAACAGGGGGCGCGGTTGGCACTGAAGCTTTCTTT

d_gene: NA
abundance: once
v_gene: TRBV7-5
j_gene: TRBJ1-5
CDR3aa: CARITADQPQHF
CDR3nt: TGTGCCAGAATTACCGCAGATCAGCCCCAGCATTTT

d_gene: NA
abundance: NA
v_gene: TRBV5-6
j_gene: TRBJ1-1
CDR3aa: CASSLKGGPTEAFF
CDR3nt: TGTGCCAGCAGCTTGAAGGGGGGGCCTACTGAAGCTTTCTTT

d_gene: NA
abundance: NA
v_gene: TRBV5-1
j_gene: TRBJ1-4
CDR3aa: CASSLAPGGGEKLFF
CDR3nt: TGCGCCAGCAGCTTGGCCCCGGGAGGGGGTGAAAAACTGTTTTTT

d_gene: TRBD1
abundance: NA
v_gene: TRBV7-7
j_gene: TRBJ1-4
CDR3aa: CASSQGTGVREKLFF
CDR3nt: TGTGCTAGCAGCCAAGGGACAGGCGTCCGTGAAAAACTGTTTTTT

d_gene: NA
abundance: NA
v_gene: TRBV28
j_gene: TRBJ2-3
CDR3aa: CASSLSGTDTQYF
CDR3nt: TGTGCCAGCAGTTTGTCGGGGACAGATACGCAGTATTTT

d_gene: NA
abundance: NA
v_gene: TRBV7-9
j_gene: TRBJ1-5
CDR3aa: CASSLGAPDRQYQPQHF
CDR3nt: TGTGCCAGCAGCTTAGGCGCCCCAGACAGACAATATCAGCCCCAGCATTTT

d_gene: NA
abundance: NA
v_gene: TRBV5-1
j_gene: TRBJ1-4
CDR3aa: CASSSTGEKLFF
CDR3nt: TGCGCCAGCAGCTCCACAGGGGAAAAACTGTTTTTT

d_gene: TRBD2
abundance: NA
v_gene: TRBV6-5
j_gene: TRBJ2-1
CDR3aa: CASSRGTSGGNEQFF
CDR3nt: TGTGCCAGCAGTCGCGGGACTAGCGGGGGTAATGAGCAGTTCTTC

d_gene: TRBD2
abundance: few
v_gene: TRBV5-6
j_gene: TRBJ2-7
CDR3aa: CASSLAGGPYEQYF
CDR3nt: TGTGCCAGCAGCTTAGCGGGAGGACCCTACGAGCAGTACTTC

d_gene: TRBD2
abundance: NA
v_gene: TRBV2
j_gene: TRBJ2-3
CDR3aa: CAGTSGRARRTDTQYF
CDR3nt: TGTGCCGGTACTAGCGGGAGGGCGCGCCGCACAGATACGCAGTATTTT

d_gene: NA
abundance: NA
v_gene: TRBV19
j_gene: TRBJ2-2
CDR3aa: CASSIILRWEGAGELFF
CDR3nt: TGTGCCAGTAGTATAATCTTACGTTGGGAGGGGGCCGGGGAGCTGTTTTTT

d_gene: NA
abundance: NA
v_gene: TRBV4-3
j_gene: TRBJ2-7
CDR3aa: CASSQEWASSYEQYF
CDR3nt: TGCGCCAGCAGCCAAGAATGGGCCAGTTCCTACGAGCAGTACTTC

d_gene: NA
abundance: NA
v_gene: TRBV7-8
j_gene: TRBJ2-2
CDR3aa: CASSFAGAGELFF
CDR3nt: TGTGCCAGCAGCTTTGCAGGGGCCGGGGAGCTGTTTTTT

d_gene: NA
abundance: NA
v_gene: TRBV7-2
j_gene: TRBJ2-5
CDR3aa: CASSFGGVGETQYF
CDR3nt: TGTGCCAGCAGCTTTGGCGGGGTGGGGGAGACCCAGTACTTC

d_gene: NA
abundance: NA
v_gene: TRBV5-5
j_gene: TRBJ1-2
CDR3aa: CASSFRDTYGYTF
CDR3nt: TGTGCCAGCAGCTTCCGGGACACCTATGGCTACACCTTC

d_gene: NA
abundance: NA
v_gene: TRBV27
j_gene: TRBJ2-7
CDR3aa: CASSLEGGVGSSYEQYF
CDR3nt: TGTGCCAGCAGTTTAGAGGGCGGTGTCGGGAGCTCCTACGAGCAGTACTTC

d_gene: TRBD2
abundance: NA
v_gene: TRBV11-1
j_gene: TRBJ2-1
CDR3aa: CASSSRREGNEQFF
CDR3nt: TGTGCCAGCAGCTCTCGACGGGAGGGCAATGAGCAGTTCTTC

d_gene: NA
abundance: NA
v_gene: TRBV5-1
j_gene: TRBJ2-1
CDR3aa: CASSPGGAEQFF
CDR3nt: TGCGCCAGCAGCCCTGGGGGCGCTGAGCAGTTCTTC

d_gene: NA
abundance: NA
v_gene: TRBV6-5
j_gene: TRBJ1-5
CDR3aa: CASSPVRNQPQHF
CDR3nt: TGTGCCAGCAGCCCCGTGCGGAATCAGCCCCAGCATTTT